One sample yielded the 9 T cell receptor beta chains listed below, sequenced in a study of blood T cells in healthy people across ages. Using a J-beta primer mix together with a sample-barcoded 5' primer, a second PCR was run for roughly 6 to 11 cycles. MiXCR, run by TCRdb on the 5' RACE reads, gives a single entry per CDR3 protein. The sample carries some 1.5 million distinct CDR3 sequences, less than 45% recorded once. Material: blood. All receptors come from a woman younger than 35 in good health.

The chain uses TRBV29-1 and TRBJ2-1; 8 bases line up with TRBD1. The CDR3 runs 13 residues. With 4 bases clipped from V and 9 bases from J, the junction kept 8 bases outside the gene matches. The germline CDR1 and CDR2 sequences are SQVTM and ANQGSEA. The CDR3 nucleotides are TGCAGCGTTGTAGAAGGGACAGGAAGTGAGCAGTTCTTC. The encoded protein is CSVVEGTGSEQFF.

The CDR3 here is CASRTLIQNTEAFF. For the CDR3, the DNA is TGTGCCAGCAGGACTCTCATCCAAAACACTGAAGCTTTCTTT. V gene TRBV27 combines with J gene TRBJ1-1, with D unclear. Germline CDR1 MNHEY, CDR2 SMNVEV (reference sequence). V shed 6 bases and J shed 2 bases, with 13 bases lying between them. The CDR3 totals 14 residues.

The J gene is TRBJ1-5, the V gene TRBV20-1; the D is unclear. Germline assignment: CDR1 DFQATT and CDR2 SNEGSKA (reference sequence). V lost 6 bases and J lost 3, with 9 bases in between. The CDR3 covers 12 residues. The CDR3, as DNA: TGCAGTGCAGGACGGTCCAATCAGCCCCAGCATTTT. Translation gives CSAGRSNQPQHF.

The chain carries TRBV12-3 or TRBV12-4 and TRBJ2-1, with 14 bases aligning to TRBD2. The CDR3 sequence is 16 residues long. With V trimmed by 6 bases and J by 2 bases, 3 bases remained unmatched. The CDR3 spells CASRGLAGVPYNEQFF. CDR3 nucleotides: TGTGCCAGCAGGGGACTAGCGGGGGTGCCCTACAATGAGCAGTTCTTC.

This clonotype was detected once. The chain combines TRBV4-1 with TRBJ1-1, with a tentative D call TRBD1 (5 bases). Germline V gene data show CDR1 as MGHRA and CDR2 as YSYEKL. CDR3 length equals 14 residues. V was pared by 1 base and J by 7 bases, with 13 bases between. CDR3 sequence (DNA): TGCGCCAGCAGCCAAGTGGGGGGGTCCTATGAAGCTTTCTTT. This encodes CASSQVGGSYEAFF.

This clonotype was detected a few times. J is TRBJ2-1 and V is TRBV12-3 or TRBV12-4; D remains unclear. V was trimmed by 6 bases and J by 3 bases, leaving 12 bases between them. The CDR3 length is 14 residues. The CDR3 sequence is CASSMGLGYNEQFF. The DNA for the CDR3 is TGTGCCAGCAGCATGGGTTTGGGCTACAATGAGCAGTTCTTC.

The chain recombines TRBV4-3 with TRBJ2-4; D possibly corresponds to TRBD2 (6 bases). Trimming pared 0 bases from V and 4 bases from J, leaving 13 bases between. Germline V gene lookup returns CDR1 LGHNA and CDR2 YSLEER. The CDR3 runs to 16 residues. CDR3 nucleotide sequence: TGCGCCAGCAGCCAAGATATTGGACGGGAGAAAAACATTCAGTACTTC. Protein product: CASSQDIGREKNIQYF.

The rearrangement uses TRBV28 and TRBJ2-7; D is unclear. The CDR3 loop spans 15 amino acids. Trimming took 5 bases from V and 7 from J, leaving 21 bases between them. Germline CDR1 and CDR2: MDHEN and SYDVKM. CDR3 sequence reads: CASSEYREPLGEQYF. The CDR3, as DNA: TGTGCCAGCAGTGAATACCGAGAGCCTCTTGGGGAGCAGTACTTC.

The V and J genes are TRBV20-1 and TRBJ1-1; D remains unclear. Germline V gene sequence: CDR1 DFQATT, CDR2 SNEGSKA (reference sequence). V lost 1 base and J lost 11, with 2 bases in between. The CDR3 is 8 amino acids. The CDR3 loop is CSARGAFF. DNA of the CDR3: TGCAGTGCTAGAGGGGCTTTCTTT.